Below, 24 T cell receptor beta chains from the same sample are listed, as sequenced in a study of shared clonotypes between healthy human individuals. Assay: immunoSEQ multiplex PCR; the TCRdb copy retains only in-frame clones and omits some. This table has about 1.9 million clones, around 93% appearing once. Terminally differentiated effector memory CD45RA+ cells were left out of the naive CD8 fraction, which was CD45RO-negative and positively selected for CCR7. Sequencing was carried out using naive CD8+ T cells from PBMCs. These receptors were obtained from a man younger than 35 in good health. Some clones in this sample may be carry-over from other donors' samples.

The chain employs TRBV2 and TRBJ1-2, with D possibly being TRBD1 (5 bases). Trimming shortened V by 5 bases and J by 4 bases, and 20 bases separated the two germline ends. Germline V lookup: CDR1 SNHLY, CDR2 FYNNEI. This CDR3 spans 16 amino acids. CDR3 nucleotides: TGTGCCAGCAGTCAGGGTTTTTACCACGCGGTCTATGGCTACACCTTC. This encodes CASSQGFYHAVYGYTF. The full variable domain, completed using reference TRBV2 and TRBJ1-2, is EPEVTQTPSHQVTQMGQEVILRCVPISNHLYFYWYRQILGQKVEFLVSFYNNEISEKSEIFDDQFSVERPDGSNFTLKIRSTKLEDSAMYFCASSQGFYHAVYGYTFGSGTRLTVV.

This chain links TRBV9 with TRBJ2-6; 8 nucleotides line up with TRBD1. This CDR3 contains 17 residues. V lost 3 bases, J lost 4 bases, and 9 bases stayed unmatched. Germline assignment: CDR1 SGDLS and CDR2 YYNGEE. CDR3 protein: CASSADRVMVGANVLTF. The CDR3 coding sequence is TGTGCCAGCAGCGCGGACAGGGTAATGGTCGGGGCCAACGTCCTGACTTTC.

DNA for the CDR3: TGTGCCACGGGGCCGGTCCGTTACAATGAGCAGTTCTTC. It yields the protein CATGPVRYNEQFF. This chain joins TRBV19 and TRBJ2-1; D tentatively reads TRBD1 or TRBD2 (5 bases each). CDR3 length: 13 amino acids. V gave up 10 bases and J gave up 4 bases, with 14 bases separating them. Looked up from germline, CDR1 is LNHDA and CDR2 is SQIVND (reference sequence).

The V and J genes are TRBV4-2 and TRBJ2-1, with a tentative D call TRBD2 (5 bases). The CDR3 covers 16 residues. Germline V gene lookup returns CDR1 LGHNA and CDR2 YNFKEQ. The V gene lost 0 bases and the J gene lost 1 base, with 10 bases spanning the gap. CDR3 DNA sequence: TGTGCCAGCAGCCAAGAGGGGTGGGAGTCCTACAATGAGCAGTTCTTC. It yields the protein CASSQEGWESYNEQFF.

Worth noting for this clone: The same CDR3 can be traced to other DNA sequences in this sample. The genes are TRBV7-9 and TRBJ2-2; D remains unclear. Trimming took off 5 bases at V and 5 bases at J, with 6 bases between the two ends. The CDR3 sequence is 12 residues long. Germline V CDR1 and CDR2: SEHNR, FQNEAQ (reference sequence). The CDR3 DNA follows: TGTGCCAGCAGCCCTGGGACCGGGGAGCTGTTTTTT. This sequence encodes CASSPGTGELFF.

This chain joins TRBV7-9 and TRBJ2-3; TRBD2 agrees at 11 bases. Trimming at V came to 4 bases and at J to 3 bases, leaving 6 bases not matched to a gene. Germline lookup yields CDR1 SEHNR and CDR2 FQNEAQ (reference sequence). This CDR3 contains 16 residues. CDR3 residues: CASSSPTSGATDTQYF. CDR3 sequence (DNA): TGTGCCAGCAGCTCCCCGACTAGCGGGGCTACAGATACGCAGTATTTT.

The gene calls are TRBV28 and TRBJ2-3, with 7 bases matching TRBD1. CDR1 is MDHEN and CDR2 is SYDVKM in the germline V gene. The CDR3 spans 16 residues. Trimming removed 5 bases from V and 0 bases from J; junction bases left unmatched: 8. The DNA for the CDR3 is TGTGCCAGCAGTCTCCGACAGGGACGTAGCACAGATACGCAGTATTTT. Residues: CASSLRQGRSTDTQYF. Supplemented by reference TRBV28 and TRBJ2-3, the full variable domain reads DVKVTQSSRYLVKRTGEKVFLECVQDMDHENMFWYRQDPGLGLRLIYFSYDVKMKEKGDIPEGYSVSREKKERFSLILESASTNQTSMYLCASSLRQGRSTDTQYFGPGTRLTVL.

J is TRBJ2-7 and V is TRBV5-8; D perhaps matches TRBD2 (5 bases). Germline-derived CDR1 and CDR2 are SGHTS and YDEGEE. The CDR3 is 16 amino acids. V lost 1 base to trimming and J lost 5 bases, with 19 bases between them. CDR3 nucleotide sequence: TGTGCCAGCAGCTTGTACCGAGAGGGCCGATCCCACGAGCAGTACTTC. This sequence encodes CASSLYREGRSHEQYF.

Remarks on this clone: At the DNA level, this CDR3 is encoded by other sequences in the same sample as well. The chain combines TRBV4-1 with TRBJ2-7; maybe TRBD1 (5 bases). Germline CDR1 is MGHRA and CDR2 is YSYEKL. The CDR3 has 14 residues. V shed 1 base and J shed 2 bases, with 9 bases lying between them. CDR3 region: CASSQVAGPYEQYF. The CDR3 DNA reads as TGCGCCAGCAGCCAAGTTGCAGGGCCCTACGAGCAGTACTTC.

This chain links TRBV30 with TRBJ1-1; D unresolved. CDR1 and CDR2 from the germline V gene are GTSNPN and SVGIG (reference sequence). The CDR3 loop spans 11 amino acids. Between the trimmed V and J ends, which lost 3 bases and 8 bases, there was a span of 10 bases. The CDR3 DNA sequence: TGTGCCTGGAGCTTTTACGACGAAGCTTTCTTT. This gives the protein CAWSFYDEAFF.

CDR3 loop: CATSRDRQNTIYF. The CDR3 nucleotides are TGTGCCACCAGCAGAGATCGCCAAAACACCATATATTTT. J is TRBJ1-3 and V is TRBV15, with unresolved D. CDR3 size: 13 residues. Germline V gives CDR1 LNHNV, CDR2 YYDKDF (reference sequence). V was trimmed by 0 bases and J by 6 bases, leaving 6 bases between them.

This chain joins TRBV25-1 and TRBJ2-7, with TRBD1 identical over 9 bases. Trimming cost V 4 bases and J 4 bases; bases outside gene matches: 8. CDR1 MGHDK and CDR2 SYGVNS come from the germline V gene. This CDR3 has 15 amino acids. The CDR3 DNA sequence: TGTGCCAGCAGTGCGCTGGGACAGGGAGGTTACGAGCAGTACTTC. Protein: CASSALGQGGYEQYF.

This chain connects TRBV5-5 to TRBJ2-3; D uncertain. This CDR3 region has 13 residues. CDR1 and CDR2 from the germline V gene are SGHKS and YYEKEE (reference sequence). Trimming shortened V by 5 bases and J by 3 bases, and 10 bases separated the two germline ends. CDR3 in DNA: TGTGCCAGCAGAACCGCCGGGACAGATACGCAGTATTTT. Amino acids: CASRTAGTDTQYF.

The chain joins TRBV9 to TRBJ2-6; possible D gene TRBD2, 7 bases. Trimming removed 4 bases from V and 4 bases from J, with 18 bases in between. The V gene's germline CDR1 is SGDLS and CDR2 YYNGEE. This CDR3 comprises 17 residues. DNA of the CDR3: TGTGCCAGCAGCACCTTTTCGGGGGGCGAAGGGGCCAACGTCCTGACTTTC. Residues: CASSTFSGGEGANVLTF.

The CDR3 protein is CASIQGQGFFGTGELFF. DNA for the CDR3: TGTGCCAGCATCCAGGGACAGGGGTTTTTCGGGACCGGGGAGCTGTTTTTT. The chain uses TRBV28 and TRBJ2-2, with 10 positions matching TRBD1. The J segment lost 5 bases and the V segment lost 7 bases, leaving 13 bases of the junction unmatched. CDR3 size: 17 residues. Germline CDR1 and CDR2: MDHEN and SYDVKM.

V is TRBV5-4 and J is TRBJ2-7; D gene uncertain. Germline CDR1 SGHNT, CDR2 YYREEE (reference sequence). The CDR3 length is 13 residues. The germline V and J ends were trimmed by 3 bases and 6 bases, with 13 bases remaining between them. This CDR3 is CASSSPPSLEQYF. The CDR3 DNA follows: TGTGCCAGCAGCTCTCCGCCGAGTCTCGAGCAGTACTTC.

The chain uses TRBV5-4 and TRBJ1-1; no firm D call. V lost 0 bases and J lost 2, with 8 bases in between. CDR3 length: 14 amino acids. Per the germline V gene, CDR1 is SGHNT and CDR2 is YYREEE (reference sequence). This chain's CDR3 is CASSLAYTNTEAFF. In DNA form, the CDR3 reads TGTGCCAGCAGCTTGGCATATACAAACACTGAAGCTTTCTTT. Full variable domain (outside the CDR3, taken from reference TRBV5-4 and TRBJ1-1): ETGVTQSPTHLIKTRGQQVTLRCSSQSGHNTVSWYQQALGQGPQFIFQYYREEENGRGNFPPRFSGLQFPNYSSELNVNALELDDSALYLCASSLAYTNTEAFFGQGTRLTVV.

As for this clone: Other DNA sequences in the sample encode the same CDR3. The rearrangement joins TRBV19 to TRBJ2-7; D is ambiguous. Germline lookup yields CDR1 LNHDA and CDR2 SQIVND (reference sequence). This CDR3 has 13 residues. Deletions cut 1 base from V and 0 bases from J, with 4 bases between. The CDR3: CASSIGDSYEQYF. DNA for the CDR3: TGTGCCAGTAGTATAGGCGACTCCTACGAGCAGTACTTC.

The J gene is TRBJ1-3, the V gene TRBV11-2; D is undetermined. Germline CDR1 SGHAT, CDR2 FQNNGV. V was cut by 5 bases and J by 0 bases, with 14 bases left in between. This CDR3 is built from 16 residues. In nucleotides, the CDR3 is TGTGCCAGCAGCAGCAACGCGTACTTCTCTGGAAACACCATATATTTT. Its protein is CASSSNAYFSGNTIYF.

The rearrangement links TRBV19 to TRBJ1-1; D uncertain. The CDR3 runs to 16 residues. Germline V gene sequence: CDR1 LNHDA, CDR2 SQIVND (reference sequence). Between the trimmed V and J ends, which lost 6 bases and 5 bases, there was a span of 22 bases. Here the CDR3 DNA reads TGTGCCAGTAGCCCCACCCAGGCCGTGTTTAAGACTGAAGCTTTCTTT. Translation: CASSPTQAVFKTEAFF.

The chain joins TRBV5-4 to TRBJ1-2, with D possibly being TRBD1 (5 bases). CDR3 length: 14 residues. In germline, CDR1 is SGHNT, CDR2 YYREEE (reference sequence). The V end was cut by 0 bases, the J end by 4 bases, with 10 bases between. CDR3 protein: CASSLELGTYGYTF. In DNA form, the CDR3 reads TGTGCCAGCAGCTTGGAATTAGGGACCTATGGCTACACCTTC.

V and J are TRBV6-5 and TRBJ2-7; no definite D call. The CDR3 is 12 residues long. Trimming shortened V by 10 bases and J by 0 bases, and 10 bases separated the two germline ends. Germline lookup yields CDR1 MNHEY and CDR2 SVGAGI. The CDR3 sequence: CATVKSSYEQYF. As DNA, the CDR3 is TGTGCCACTGTTAAGAGCTCCTACGAGCAGTACTTC.

The CDR3 sequence is CSSQGGDSNYGYTF. Here the CDR3 DNA reads TGCAGCTCCCAAGGGGGGGACAGTAACTATGGCTACACCTTC. The gene calls are TRBV29-1 and TRBJ1-2; 7 positions match TRBD1. Germline V lookup: CDR1 SQVTM, CDR2 ANQGSEA. This CDR3 has 14 amino acids. The J segment lost 1 base and the V segment lost 8 bases, leaving 10 bases of the junction unmatched.

The J gene is TRBJ2-1, the V gene TRBV27; 13 nucleotides match TRBD2. Per the germline V gene, CDR1 is MNHEY and CDR2 is SMNVEV (reference sequence). J lost 8 bases, V lost 5 bases, and 6 bases had no gene match. The CDR3 extends over 15 amino acids. In nucleotides, the CDR3 is TGTGCCAGCAGTCCTCGGACTAGCGGGAGCGATGAGCAGTTCTTC. Translating it yields CASSPRTSGSDEQFF.